The 31 T cell receptor beta chains below were found in one sample sequenced in a study of blood T cell repertoires in COVID-19 (dated by TCRdb to 2018 to 2020). To prepare the library, the immunoSEQ multiplex PCR assay was applied. TCRdb stores this immuneACCESS table with in-frame sequences only. Part of the clones is absent; in the studies checked, under half of the shortfall reflects unresolved V genes, and no reason is known for the rest. Counted in this sample were roughly 440,000 clones; around 89% of them appeared once. Of the sample, roughly 13% is held by the ten largest clones. Sequenced sample: peripheral blood. These receptors were collected from a woman in her forties or fifties with COVID-19, enrolled during active disease.

The chain has TRBV7-9 and TRBJ2-7, with D maybe TRBD1 (5 bases). The CDR3 covers 14 residues. Trimming cost V 4 bases and J 4 bases, with 14 bases left between them. From germline, CDR1 is SEHNR and CDR2 FQNEAQ (reference sequence). The CDR3 loop is CASSSGEQEYEQYF. CDR3 in DNA: TGTGCCAGCAGCTCTGGGGAACAGGAATACGAGCAGTACTTC.

The chain couples TRBV19 to TRBJ1-1; 8 bases align to TRBD1. The CDR3 has 15 amino acids. The junction had 8 bases not matched to a gene; V was cut back by 5 bases and J by 3 bases. The germline CDR1 and CDR2 sequences are LNHDA and SQIVND (reference sequence). Written as DNA, the CDR3 is TGTGCCAGTAGTCCCTCGGGACAGGTTCACACTGAAGCTTTCTTT. Translating gives CASSPSGQVHTEAFF. Looking up the rest from reference TRBV19 and TRBJ1-1 gives the full variable domain: DGGITQSPKYLFRKEGQNVTLSCEQNLNHDAMYWYRQDPGQGLRLIYYSQIVNDFQKGDIAEGYSVSREKKESFPLTVTSAQKNPTAFYLCASSPSGQVHTEAFFGQGTRLTVV.

This clone is a singleton in its sample. This chain connects TRBV5-5 to TRBJ2-3, with D hard to call. The CDR3 contains 15 residues. Trimming pared 4 bases from V and 2 bases from J, leaving 14 bases between. Germline V gene sequence: CDR1 SGHKS, CDR2 YYEKEE (reference sequence). Written as DNA, the CDR3 is TGTGCCAGCAGCCAAACCGTGGCCCTCACAGATACGCAGTATTTT. Amino acids: CASSQTVALTDTQYF.

The chain is built from TRBV28 and TRBJ1-2; TRBD1 agrees at 11 bases. Germline V gives CDR1 MDHEN, CDR2 SYDVKM. The CDR3 sequence is 16 residues long. The V and J ends lost 6 bases and 4 bases, in that order; junction bases with no gene match: 10. The CDR3 region has the DNA TGTGCCAGCAGCCTAACTGGGACAGGGGGTGTCTATGGCTACACCTTC. This translates into CASSLTGTGGVYGYTF.

The gene calls are TRBV5-1 and TRBJ1-2; D is perhaps TRBD1 (6 bases). Germline assignment: CDR1 SGHRS and CDR2 YFSETQ. The CDR3 contains 16 residues. V lost 1 base and J 6 bases, leaving 19 bases between the germline ends. The CDR3 reads CASSLWGQGYVNGYTF. As DNA, the CDR3 is TGCGCCAGCAGCTTGTGGGGGCAGGGATATGTGAATGGCTACACCTTC.

The chain recombines TRBV2 with TRBJ2-6, with 7 bases matching TRBD1. The CDR3 is 20 residues long. V gave up 5 bases and J gave up 1 base; unmatched junction bases: 17. CDR1 and CDR2 from the germline V gene are SNHLY and FYNNEI. DNA of the CDR3: TGTGCCAGCAGTAGAACCAGGACAGGATCCGCTAGTTCTGGGGCCAACGTCCTGACTTTC. Its protein product is CASSRTRTGSASSGANVLTF.

A few counts support this clone. The genes are TRBV7-9 and TRBJ2-3; D not resolved. Germline lookup yields CDR1 SEHNR and CDR2 FQNEAQ (reference sequence). V was shortened by 3 bases and J by 4 bases, with 11 bases between the two germline ends. CDR3 length: 14 residues. Here the CDR3 reads CASSLLSASDTQYF. The CDR3 DNA reads TGTGCCAGCAGCTTGTTGTCAGCGTCAGATACGCAGTATTTT.

This clone was counted a few times. Different DNA sequences within this sample yield the same CDR3. The chain combines TRBV24-1 with TRBJ1-2; TRBD1 matches 8 bases. The V gene's germline CDR1 is KGHDR and CDR2 SFDVKD. Germline trimming cut 2 bases from V and 4 bases from J; bases unmatched to any gene: 8. The CDR3 length is 16 residues. The CDR3 region has the DNA TGTGCCACCAGTGATTCCGGGACAGGTGGAGGCTATGGCTACACCTTC. Amino acid sequence: CATSDSGTGGGYGYTF.

This clone was seen only once. V and J are TRBV29-1 and TRBJ1-1; D not certain. CDR3 length equals 11 residues. Germline CDR1 is SQVTM and CDR2 is ANQGSEA. The V and J ends lost 4 bases and 6 bases respectively, with 9 bases between them. The CDR3 here is CSVVREAEAFF. DNA of the CDR3: TGCAGCGTTGTTCGGGAGGCTGAAGCTTTCTTT. Combining the CDR3 with reference TRBV29-1 and TRBJ1-1 gives the whole variable domain SAVISQKPSRDICQRGTSLTIQCQVDSQVTMMFWYRQQPGQSLTLIATANQGSEATYESGFVIDKFPISRPNLTFSTLTVSNMSPEDSSIYLCSVVREAEAFFGQGTRLTVV.

The CDR3 sequence is CASSPASGANVLTF. The CDR3 DNA reads as TGTGCCAGCTCACCGGCTTCTGGGGCCAACGTCCTGACTTTC. The chain couples TRBV18 to TRBJ2-6, with D unclear. There are 14 residues in the CDR3. Germline CDR1 and CDR2: KGHSH and LQKENI. V lost 3 bases to trimming and J lost 1 base, with 4 bases between them.

The chain links TRBV28 to TRBJ2-7; 7 bases align to TRBD1. The CDR3 is 15 residues long. Germline lookup yields CDR1 MDHEN and CDR2 SYDVKM. With V trimmed by 6 bases and J by 0 bases, 8 bases remained unmatched. DNA of the CDR3: TGTGCCAGCAGAAACATGGGACAGCCCTCCTACGAGCAGTACTTC. Residues: CASRNMGQPSYEQYF.

The chain links TRBV7-2 to TRBJ1-4; D remains unclear. Germline-derived CDR1 and CDR2 are SGHTA and FQGNSA. The CDR3 is made up of 13 amino acids. Trimming shortened V by 5 bases and J by 7 bases, and 11 bases separated the two germline ends. The CDR3 loop reads CASSLARGEKLFF. DNA of the CDR3: TGTGCCAGCAGCCTGGCGCGGGGTGAAAAACTGTTTTTT.

V usage is TRBV2 and J usage is TRBJ2-4; possibly TRBD2 for D (7 bases). CDR3 length equals 15 residues. The V gene's germline CDR1 is SNHLY and CDR2 FYNNEI. Trimming shortened V by 0 bases and J by 8 bases, and 14 bases separated the two germline ends. CDR3 nucleotide sequence: TGTGCCAGCAGTGAAGCTGGCGGGGGCTTTGACATTCAGTACTTC. It codes for CASSEAGGGFDIQYF. Full variable domain (outside the CDR3, taken from reference TRBV2 and TRBJ2-4): EPEVTQTPSHQVTQMGQEVILRCVPISNHLYFYWYRQILGQKVEFLVSFYNNEISEKSEIFDDQFSVERPDGSNFTLKIRSTKLEDSAMYFCASSEAGGGFDIQYFGAGTRLSVL.

This chain joins TRBV5-4 and TRBJ1-2; the D gene is possibly TRBD1 (6 bases). In germline, CDR1 is SGHNT, CDR2 YYREEE (reference sequence). This CDR3 has 14 amino acids. V was clipped by 1 base and J by 2 bases, with 9 bases between them. CDR3 sequence: CASSLPGANYGYTF. In DNA form, the CDR3 reads TGTGCCAGCAGCTTGCCAGGGGCCAACTATGGCTACACCTTC.

This sequence joins TRBV9 and TRBJ1-1, with D possibly TRBD1 on 5 matching bases. Germline V gene sequence: CDR1 SGDLS, CDR2 YYNGEE. V dropped 0 bases and J dropped 4 bases, with 10 bases sitting between them. The CDR3 totals 14 residues. The CDR3 loop is CASSVGGEVTEAFF. CDR3 DNA: TGTGCCAGCAGCGTAGGAGGGGAGGTCACTGAAGCTTTCTTT.

Worth noting for this clone: Other DNA sequences in the same sample also yield this CDR3. This chain uses TRBV6-5 with TRBJ1-2, with D unresolved. Germline CDR1 is MNHEY and CDR2 is SVGAGI. V was pared by 4 bases and J by 2 bases, with 8 bases between. The CDR3 contains 13 residues. In DNA form, the CDR3 reads TGTGCCAGCAGTTCGGGAGCCAACTATGGCTACACCTTC. Protein sequence: CASSSGANYGYTF.

The chain couples TRBV2 to TRBJ1-2; D is unclear. This CDR3 region has 13 residues. CDR1 SNHLY and CDR2 FYNNEI come from the germline V gene. Trimming removed 7 bases at V and 6 bases at J, with 15 bases between. The CDR3 region has the DNA TGTGCCAGCATCTTCGATCCTCCAGATGGCTACACCTTC. Protein product: CASIFDPPDGYTF.

This sequence joins TRBV6-1 and TRBJ2-6; D is perhaps TRBD2 (6 bases). The CDR3 has 17 residues. Germline V gene lookup returns CDR1 MNHNS and CDR2 SASEGT. Trimming stripped 4 bases from V and 2 bases from J, with 15 bases between. CDR3: CASSAGGERPGANVLTF. The CDR3 DNA is TGTGCCAGCAGTGCTGGCGGGGAGCGACCTGGGGCCAACGTCCTGACTTTC.

The V and J genes are TRBV6-4 and TRBJ1-6; D unclear. The length of the CDR3 is 13 residues. With 3 bases removed from V and 11 bases from J, the gap between germline ends came to 11 bases. The germline V gene encodes CDR1 MRHNA and CDR2 SNTAGT. The CDR3 nucleotides read TGTGCCAGCAGTGATCGGTTCGGGGCACCCCTCCACTTT. The encoded protein is CASSDRFGAPLHF.

The chain combines TRBV4-1 with TRBJ2-5; the D gene is possibly TRBD1 (6 bases). The CDR3 spans 14 residues. The V end was cut by 1 base, the J end by 4 bases, with 10 bases between. From germline, CDR1 is MGHRA and CDR2 YSYEKL. In DNA, the CDR3 is TGCGCCAGCAGCCAAGTCGGGACACGAGAGACCCAGTACTTC. Its protein product is CASSQVGTRETQYF.

V is TRBV5-1 and J is TRBJ1-1; D is perhaps TRBD1 (6 bases). This CDR3 region has 15 residues. Germline V gene data show CDR1 as SGHRS and CDR2 as YFSETQ. Trimming removed 7 bases at V and 1 base at J, with 17 bases between. The CDR3 here is CASYGGGAENTEAFF. In DNA, the CDR3 is TGCGCCAGCTATGGGGGGGGCGCGGAGAACACTGAAGCTTTCTTT.

This sequence joins TRBV29-1 and TRBJ1-1; D unresolved. Germline V gene sequence: CDR1 SQVTM, CDR2 ANQGSEA. Trimming took 7 bases from V and 8 from J, leaving 14 bases between them. The CDR3 has 11 residues. CDR3 coding DNA: TGCAGCGCTCGGGTATTATCAGAAGCTTTCTTT. As protein: CSARVLSEAFF.

The chain links TRBV2 to TRBJ1-1, with a weak D call TRBD1 (6 bases). The CDR3 contains 17 residues. Looked up from germline, CDR1 is SNHLY and CDR2 is FYNNEI. The V end lost 5 bases, the J end lost 0 bases, and 19 bases lay between the germline ends. The CDR3 DNA reads TGTGCCAGCAGTTCCCCCCGAGGACAGCCTATGAACACTGAAGCTTTCTTT. Translating gives CASSSPRGQPMNTEAFF.

This clone was picked up one time. This chain joins TRBV4-2 and TRBJ1-2; possible D gene TRBD1, 5 bases. The V end was cut by 1 base, the J end by 10 bases, with 10 bases between. This CDR3 has 12 residues. From germline, CDR1 is LGHNA and CDR2 YNFKEQ. The CDR3 region has the DNA TGTGCCAGCAGCCAAGGTGGGGGACTCTACACCTTC. The encoded protein is CASSQGGGLYTF.

This chain links TRBV5-6 with TRBJ1-2, with 8 bases that match TRBD1. Germline loops: CDR1 SGHDT, CDR2 YYEEEE. Losses at the gene ends were 0 bases for V and 4 bases for J; bases not matched to a gene: 2. The CDR3 contains 14 residues. Here the CDR3 DNA reads TGTGCCAGCAGCTTGGGGCAGGGGGCCTATGGCTACACCTTC. This encodes CASSLGQGAYGYTF.

The gene calls are TRBV9 and TRBJ1-1, with 7 bases matching TRBD1. With V trimmed by 3 bases and J by 3 bases, 8 bases remained unmatched. The germline V gene encodes CDR1 SGDLS and CDR2 YYNGEE. There are 15 residues in the CDR3. In DNA, the CDR3 is TGTGCCAGCAGCGGATACAGACAGGGTGACACTGAAGCTTTCTTT. It encodes CASSGYRQGDTEAFF.

For this clone: The sample carries other DNA sequences with the same CDR3. This chain connects TRBV28 to TRBJ2-6; D gene uncertain. CDR3 length: 15 residues. Germline CDR1 MDHEN, CDR2 SYDVKM. Deletions cut 2 bases from V and 0 bases from J, with 5 bases between. The CDR3 bases are TGTGCCAGCAGTTTAGGCGGCTCTGGGGCCAACGTCCTGACTTTC. Translation gives CASSLGGSGANVLTF.

This clone was seen only once. Written as DNA, the CDR3 is TGTGCCAGTAGTATCCCCTCAACAGGGGCCTATCAGCCCCAGCATTTT. It is translated as CASSIPSTGAYQPQHF. The chain recombines TRBV19 with TRBJ1-5, with 7 bases matching TRBD1. This CDR3 is built from 16 residues. The V and J ends lost 3 bases and 5 bases, in that order; junction bases with no gene match: 10. The germline CDR1 and CDR2 sequences are LNHDA and SQIVND (reference sequence).

The sample holds a few counts of this clone. The chain recombines TRBV7-6 with TRBJ2-1; TRBD2 might be the D (5 bases). CDR1 and CDR2 (germline): SGHVS, FNYEAQ. The CDR3 is made up of 16 amino acids. Trimming took off 1 base at V and 6 bases at J, with 16 bases between the two ends. The CDR3 DNA reads TGTGCCAGCAGCTTAGAAGCGGCGATGTCCGGCAATGAGCAGTTCTTC. It specifies CASSLEAAMSGNEQFF.

V is TRBV19 and J is TRBJ2-7, with 9 bases fitting TRBD2. The ends lost 5 bases at V and 0 bases at J; junction bases unmatched: 5. This CDR3 comprises 15 residues. The germline CDR1 and CDR2 sequences are LNHDA and SQIVND (reference sequence). Written as DNA, the CDR3 is TGTGCCAGTAGTGTCGCGGGGGGGGGCTCCTACGAGCAGTACTTC. This encodes CASSVAGGGSYEQYF.

The gene calls are TRBV6-6 and TRBJ1-2; D is uncertain. V lost 5 bases and J lost 0, with 19 bases in between. The germline V gene has CDR1 MNHNY and CDR2 SVGAGI (reference sequence). CDR3 size: 17 residues. The CDR3 bases are TGTGCCAGCAGTCCGTTATCAGGTCAAGGTGCTAACTATGGCTACACCTTC. This codes for CASSPLSGQGANYGYTF.